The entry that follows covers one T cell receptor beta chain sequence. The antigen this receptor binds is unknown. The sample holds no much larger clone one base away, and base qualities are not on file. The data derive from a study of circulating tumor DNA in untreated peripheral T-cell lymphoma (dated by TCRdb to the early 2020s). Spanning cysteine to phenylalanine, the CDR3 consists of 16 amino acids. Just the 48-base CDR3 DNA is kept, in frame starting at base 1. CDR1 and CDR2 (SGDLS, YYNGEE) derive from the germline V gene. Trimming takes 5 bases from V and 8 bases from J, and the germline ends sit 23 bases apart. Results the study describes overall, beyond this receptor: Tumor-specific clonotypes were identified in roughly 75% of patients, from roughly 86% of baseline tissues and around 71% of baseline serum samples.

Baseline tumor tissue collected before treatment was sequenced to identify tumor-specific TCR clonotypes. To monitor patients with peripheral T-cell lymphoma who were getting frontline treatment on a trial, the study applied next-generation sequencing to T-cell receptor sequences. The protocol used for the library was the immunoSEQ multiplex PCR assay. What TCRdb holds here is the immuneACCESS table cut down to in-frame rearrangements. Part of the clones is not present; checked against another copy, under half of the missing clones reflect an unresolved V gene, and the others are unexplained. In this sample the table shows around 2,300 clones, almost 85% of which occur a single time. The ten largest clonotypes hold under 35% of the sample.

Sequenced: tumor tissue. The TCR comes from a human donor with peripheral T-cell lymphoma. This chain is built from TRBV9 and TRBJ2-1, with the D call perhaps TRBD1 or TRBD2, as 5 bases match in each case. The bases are TGTGCCAGCAGTGGATTGCTATCAAGGGTGGGGGATGAGCAGTTCTTC. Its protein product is CASSGLLSRVGDEQFF.